These 21 T cell receptor beta chains were sequenced from one sample in a study of blood T cell repertoires in COVID-19. Assay: immunoSEQ multiplex PCR; the TCRdb copy retains only in-frame clones and omits some. The sample shows 98,000 or so clones, about 86% of them seen only once. The sequenced sample consisted of peripheral blood. The receptors shown here come from a woman of 80 years or more with active or convalescent COVID-19.

The V and J genes are TRBV7-2 and TRBJ1-6; TRBD1 aligns across 10 bases. The CDR3 consists of 18 residues. The junction had 7 bases not matched to a gene; V was cut back by 0 bases and J by 5 bases. Germline assignment: CDR1 SGHTA and CDR2 FQGNSA. CDR3 DNA sequence: TGTGCCAGCAGCTTAGCACGGGACAGGGGTTTCAATAATTCACCCCTCCACTTT. Translation: CASSLARDRGFNNSPLHF.

This clone appeared a few times. This chain connects TRBV9 to TRBJ2-1; 7 positions agree with TRBD2. The junction had 8 bases not matched to a gene; V was cut back by 0 bases and J by 5 bases. There are 16 residues in the CDR3. In germline, CDR1 is SGDLS, CDR2 YYNGEE. CDR3: CASSVGGGSFNNEQFF. The CDR3 nucleotides are TGTGCCAGCAGCGTAGGAGGCGGGAGTTTTAACAATGAGCAGTTCTTC.

The genes are TRBV10-3 and TRBJ1-4; no clear D gene. The germline V gene encodes CDR1 ENHRY and CDR2 SYGVKD. V lost 5 bases and J 4 bases, leaving 20 bases between the germline ends. The CDR3 extends over 17 amino acids. In DNA, the CDR3 is TGTGCCATCAGTCCCGCAAGTGGCCTCTCCCGTAATGAAAAACTGTTTTTT. Encoded protein: CAISPASGLSRNEKLFF.

There are a few counts of this clone. V and J are TRBV5-4 and TRBJ1-3; D gene uncertain. The length of the CDR3 is 17 residues. CDR1 and CDR2 (germline): SGHNT, YYREEE (reference sequence). Trimming left V 0 bases short and J 1 base short, with 14 bases between. This chain's CDR3 is CASSLAGREQSGNTIYF. In DNA form, the CDR3 reads TGTGCCAGCAGCTTGGCGGGCCGGGAGCAATCTGGAAACACCATATATTTT.

This rearrangement joins TRBV28 to TRBJ1-2, with TRBD1 matching 10 bases. V lost 8 bases and J lost 8; bases outside the gene matches: 8. Looked up from germline, CDR1 is MDHEN and CDR2 is SYDVKM. The CDR3 covers 13 residues. This chain's CDR3 is CASFRQGAGGYTF. Written as DNA, the CDR3 is TGTGCCAGCTTTAGACAGGGGGCGGGCGGCTACACCTTC.

The chain links TRBV5-1 to TRBJ2-3; a possible D gene is TRBD1 (5 bases). Between the trimmed V and J ends, which lost 2 bases and 2 bases, there was a span of 9 bases. CDR3 length: 14 amino acids. Germline V gene lookup returns CDR1 SGHRS and CDR2 YFSETQ. The CDR3 nucleotides are TGCGCCAGCAGCTTCGAGACAGTCACAGATACGCAGTATTTT. It codes for CASSFETVTDTQYF.

This chain links TRBV18 with TRBJ1-6; a weak D match, TRBD1 (6 bases). Germline values: CDR1 KGHSH, CDR2 LQKENI. V lost 3 bases and J lost 10, with 19 bases in between. The CDR3 spans 16 residues. The CDR3, as DNA: TGTGCCAGCTCACCGTCAACCTCGGGGGGCGCATCACCCCTCCACTTT. This encodes CASSPSTSGGASPLHF.

This sequence joins TRBV28 and TRBJ1-5, with D unresolved. Germline V gene sequence: CDR1 MDHEN, CDR2 SYDVKM. CDR3 length equals 15 residues. V was shortened by 3 bases and J by 3 bases, with 12 bases between the two germline ends. CDR3 in amino acids: CASSLEGRHNQPQHF. The CDR3 nucleotides are TGTGCCAGCAGTTTGGAGGGCAGACACAATCAGCCCCAGCATTTT.

V is TRBV7-2 and J is TRBJ2-5, with 7 positions matching TRBD1. Germline V gene sequence: CDR1 SGHTA, CDR2 FQGNSA. The CDR3 totals 16 residues. Trimming removed 0 bases from V and 5 bases from J; junction bases left unmatched: 9. The CDR3 is CASSLAVQGVTETQYF. The DNA for the CDR3 is TGTGCCAGCAGCTTAGCGGTCCAGGGGGTCACGGAGACCCAGTACTTC.

The V and J genes are TRBV9 and TRBJ2-5; 8 bases are shared with TRBD1. CDR3 length: 14 residues. V dropped 5 bases and J dropped 5; count of bases not matched to a gene: 8. Germline values: CDR1 SGDLS, CDR2 YYNGEE. CDR3 sequence: CASSLGQGWETQYF. The CDR3 DNA is TGTGCCAGCAGTCTCGGACAGGGATGGGAGACCCAGTACTTC.

This sequence joins TRBV30 and TRBJ2-5; 13 nucleotides line up with TRBD2. Germline V CDR1 and CDR2: GTSNPN, SVGIG (reference sequence). Trimming cost V 2 bases and J 0 bases; bases outside gene matches: 3. CDR3 length: 16 residues. The CDR3 is CAWSLGLAGYQETQYF. In DNA, the CDR3 is TGTGCCTGGAGTCTGGGACTAGCGGGATACCAAGAGACCCAGTACTTC.

The gene calls are TRBV6-6 and TRBJ2-3, with 12 bases lining up with TRBD1. The CDR3 loop spans 15 amino acids. CDR1 and CDR2 from the germline V gene are MNHNY and SVGAGI (reference sequence). J lost 6 bases, V lost 6 bases, and 7 bases had no gene match. CDR3 nucleotide sequence: TGTGCCAGCAGCGGGACAGGGGGCCCGACGGATACGCAGTATTTT. This translates into CASSGTGGPTDTQYF.

The V gene is TRBV7-3, the J gene TRBJ2-7; weak D call: TRBD2 (7 bases). Trimming left V 5 bases short and J 2 bases short, with 16 bases between. Germline V lookup: CDR1 SGHTA, CDR2 FQGTGA. The length of the CDR3 is 15 residues. The CDR3 protein is CASSPRGRGAYEQYF. The CDR3 region has the DNA TGTGCCAGCAGCCCCAGGGGCCGGGGGGCCTACGAGCAGTACTTC. The whole variable domain, filled in from reference TRBV7-3 and TRBJ2-7, reads GAGVSQTPSNKVTEKGKYVELRCDPISGHTALYWYRQSLGQGPEFLIYFQGTGAADDSGLPNDRFFAVRPEGSVSTLKIQRTERGDSAVYLCASSPRGRGAYEQYFGPGTRLTVT.

The chain couples TRBV27 to TRBJ2-3; D is unresolved. V shed 6 bases and J shed 9 bases, with 10 bases lying between them. The CDR3 sequence is 11 residues long. The germline CDR1 and CDR2 sequences are MNHEY and SMNVEV (reference sequence). The CDR3 DNA reads TGTGCCAGCAGGACACGAAACACGCAGTATTTT. Amino acid sequence: CASRTRNTQYF.

V is TRBV13 and J is TRBJ2-2; D is unresolved. The CDR3 is 13 residues long. Germline assignment: CDR1 PRHDT and CDR2 FYEKMQ (reference sequence). The V end lost 1 base, the J end lost 6 bases, and 6 bases lay between the germline ends. The CDR3 nucleotides are TGTGCCAGCAGCTTAGAAACGGCCGGGGAGCTGTTTTTT. It codes for CASSLETAGELFF.

This clone was seen only once. The chain carries TRBV5-8 and TRBJ1-5; D gene unclear. Trimming shortened V by 0 bases and J by 3 bases, and 7 bases separated the two germline ends. This CDR3 comprises 14 residues. From germline, CDR1 is SGHTS and CDR2 YDEGEE. The CDR3 region has the DNA TGTGCCAGCAGCTTGGTAGTTGTCAATCAGCCCCAGCATTTT. Protein product: CASSLVVVNQPQHF.

The CDR3 protein is CASSSGQGTNTEAFF. The CDR3 nucleotides read TGCGCCAGCAGCTCCGGACAGGGGACGAACACTGAAGCTTTCTTT. This chain uses TRBV5-1 with TRBJ1-1, with 9 bases aligning to TRBD1. From germline, CDR1 is SGHRS and CDR2 YFSETQ. The V segment lost 3 bases and the J segment 1 base; nucleotides outside the gene matches: 4. The CDR3 covers 15 residues. Together with reference TRBV5-1 and TRBJ1-1, the CDR3 gives the full variable domain: KAGVTQTPRYLIKTRGQQVTLSCSPISGHRSVSWYQQTPGQGLQFLFEYFSETQRNKGNFPGRFSGRQFSNSRSEMNVSTLELGDSALYLCASSSGQGTNTEAFFGQGTRLTVV.

This rearrangement joins TRBV27 to TRBJ2-4; 10 nucleotides align to TRBD1. Trimming cost V 8 bases and J 1 base; bases outside gene matches: 5. The CDR3 sequence is 15 residues long. In germline, CDR1 is MNHEY, CDR2 SMNVEV (reference sequence). CDR3 loop: CASGRQGAAKNIQYF. CDR3 coding DNA: TGTGCCAGCGGGAGACAGGGGGCGGCCAAAAACATTCAGTACTTC.

This sequence joins TRBV18 and TRBJ1-1, with 8 positions matching TRBD1. This CDR3 spans 14 amino acids. Looked up from germline, CDR1 is KGHSH and CDR2 is LQKENI. Unmatched junction bases numbered 2, after V lost 4 bases and J lost 1 base. In DNA form, the CDR3 reads TGTGCCAGCTCACGGACAGGGACGAACACTGAAGCTTTCTTT. Amino acid sequence: CASSRTGTNTEAFF.

The V gene is TRBV19, the J gene TRBJ1-1; weak D call: TRBD1 (6 bases). CDR3 length: 14 residues. V lost 6 bases to trimming and J lost 2 bases, with 13 bases between them. The germline gives CDR1 LNHDA, CDR2 SQIVND (reference sequence). The CDR3 nucleotides are TGTGCCAGTAGAGAACAGGGTATTAACACTGAAGCTTTCTTT. This sequence encodes CASREQGINTEAFF.

This clone was seen a handful of times. The rearrangement links TRBV11-2 to TRBJ2-4; TRBD2 aligns across 7 bases. J lost 0 bases, V lost 6 bases, and 11 bases had no gene match. Germline lookup yields CDR1 SGHAT and CDR2 FQNNGV. This CDR3 spans 17 amino acids. The CDR3 loop is CASSGEGYGLAKNIQYF. The CDR3 nucleotides are TGTGCCAGCAGTGGGGAGGGGTACGGTCTAGCCAAAAACATTCAGTACTTC.